This TCR beta chain derives from a study of blood T cell repertoires in COVID-19. Looking at the study overall: COVID-19 samples from acute and convalescent phases originated in the United States, Italy and Spain. Sample material is recorded as cDNA or gDNA derived from T cells, B-cell-depleted T cells, or PBMCs.

The protocol was immunoSEQ multiplex PCR, while the TCRdb copy is restricted to in-frame clones and leaves out a portion. The sample lists about 430,000 clones, 88% occurring once. Cohorts were determined from participant-reported clinical history. Exposed study participants had met a COVID-19 case within 2 weeks before entry. Sample: PBMCs or T cells enriched from blood (not recorded which). The TCR was taken from a young woman who had been exposed to COVID-19.

CDR3 in amino acids: CASSSRDINLRGQYF. As DNA, the CDR3 is TGTGCCAGCAGCTCCCGGGACATTAACCTACGAGGGCAGTACTTC. The chain couples TRBV5-5 to TRBJ2-7; tentative D call: TRBD1 (6 bases). Trimming took off 3 bases at V and 9 bases at J, with 22 bases between the two ends. Looked up from germline, CDR1 is SGHKS and CDR2 is YYEKEE (reference sequence). This CDR3 is 15 amino acids long.